Each of the 18 T cell receptor beta chains below was sequenced from the same sample in a study of immune evolution from preneoplasia to lung adenocarcinoma. Assay: immunoSEQ multiplex PCR; the TCRdb copy retains only in-frame clones and omits some. This sample has about 3,900 clones, with nearly 90% found just once. Sequencing used FFPE minimally invasive lung adenocarcinoma tissue. These TCRs come from a donor aged 70 or older with lung adenocarcinoma.

This chain uses TRBV6-1 with TRBJ1-2; tentatively, D is TRBD1 (6 bases). The CDR3 contains 13 residues. Trimming took off 6 bases at V and 5 bases at J, with 13 bases between the two ends. CDR1 is MNHNS and CDR2 is SASEGT in the germline V gene. In nucleotides, the CDR3 is TGTGCCAGCAGCCCAGAGACAGGATATGGCTACACCTTC. Residues: CASSPETGYGYTF.

This clone was observed a single time. The rearrangement links TRBV9 to TRBJ2-5, with D tentatively TRBD1 or TRBD2 (5 bases each). CDR3 size: 13 residues. CDR1 and CDR2 (germline): SGDLS, YYNGEE. Trimming cost V 2 bases and J 7 bases, with 12 bases left between them. Here the CDR3 reads CASSVGPGGTQYF. The CDR3 bases are TGTGCCAGCAGCGTCGGCCCTGGGGGGACCCAGTACTTC.

The V call is TRBV28, the J call TRBJ1-4; 10 bases fit TRBD1. The CDR3 is 15 amino acids. J gave up 8 bases and V 6 bases, and 9 bases lay outside the gene matches. Per germline, CDR1 MDHEN and CDR2 SYDVKM. This CDR3 is CASSRVGTGEEKLFF. DNA for the CDR3: TGTGCCAGCAGCCGAGTAGGGACAGGGGAAGAAAAACTGTTTTTT.

This clone was picked up one time. The V call is TRBV4-2, the J call TRBJ2-5; D is unresolved. The CDR3 runs to 14 residues. CDR1 and CDR2 from the germline V gene are LGHNA and YNFKEQ. V shed 4 bases and J shed 5 bases, with 14 bases lying between them. The CDR3 DNA reads TGTGCCAGCAGCCGGTCGGAGTACCGGGAGACCCAGTACTTC. It codes for CASSRSEYRETQYF.

This sequence joins TRBV7-8 and TRBJ2-7, with 10 bases aligning to TRBD1. Germline CDR1 SGHVS, CDR2 FQNEAQ. Losses at the gene ends were 5 bases for V and 1 base for J; bases not matched to a gene: 8. The length of the CDR3 is 16 residues. The CDR3 reads CASSNRDRGLSYEQYF. CDR3 sequence (DNA): TGTGCCAGCAGCAACCGGGACAGGGGACTATCCTACGAGCAGTACTTC.

The chain joins TRBV7-8 to TRBJ2-3; D call uncertain. Trimming stripped 3 bases from V and 1 base from J, with 8 bases between. The CDR3 extends over 14 amino acids. Germline V gene data show CDR1 as SGHVS and CDR2 as FQNEAQ. Here the CDR3 DNA reads TGTGCCAGCAGCTTCGTGACGGGCACAGATACGCAGTATTTT. This sequence encodes CASSFVTGTDTQYF.

The gene calls are TRBV19 and TRBJ2-2, with D perhaps TRBD1 or TRBD2 (7 bases each). The V gene lost 5 bases and the J gene lost 1 base, with 20 bases spanning the gap. CDR1 is LNHDA and CDR2 is SQIVND in the germline V gene (reference sequence). CDR3 length equals 18 residues. The CDR3 region has the DNA TGTGCCAGTAGTCAGGGGGGGCCCCAGAGCCGGAACACCGGGGAGCTGTTTTTT. Protein product: CASSQGGPQSRNTGELFF. Full variable domain (missing parts from reference TRBV19 and TRBJ2-2): DGGITQSPKYLFRKEGQNVTLSCEQNLNHDAMYWYRQDPGQGLRLIYYSQIVNDFQKGDIAEGYSVSREKKESFPLTVTSAQKNPTAFYLCASSQGGPQSRNTGELFFGEGSRLTVL.

The rearrangement joins TRBV15 to TRBJ1-4, with D maybe TRBD1 (6 bases). The CDR3 has 14 amino acids. Trimming removed 5 bases at V and 4 bases at J, with 11 bases between. Per germline, CDR1 LNHNV and CDR2 YYDKDF (reference sequence). The CDR3 coding sequence is TGTGCCACCAGCGCGGACAGCTTTAATGAAAAACTGTTTTTT. Residues: CATSADSFNEKLFF.

V gene TRBV30 combines with J gene TRBJ2-2; no clear D. Germline-derived CDR1 and CDR2 are GTSNPN and SVGIG (reference sequence). V was clipped by 2 bases and J by 1 base, with 14 bases between them. CDR3 size: 16 residues. The CDR3 loop reads CAWSPPVVGNTGELFF. The CDR3 DNA follows: TGTGCCTGGAGTCCCCCAGTAGTGGGGAACACCGGGGAGCTGTTTTTT.

The chain employs TRBV28 and TRBJ2-7, with 7 bases lining up with TRBD2. The CDR3 is 15 residues long. Per germline, CDR1 MDHEN and CDR2 SYDVKM. The junction had 9 bases not matched to a gene; V was cut back by 5 bases and J by 2 bases. This CDR3 reads CASSLAAAGTYEQYF. CDR3 nucleotide sequence: TGTGCCAGCAGTCTCGCGGCAGCGGGAACCTACGAGCAGTACTTC.

V and J are TRBV7-2 and TRBJ2-1, with a weak D call TRBD2 (6 bases). The length of the CDR3 is 18 residues. Germline V CDR1 and CDR2: SGHTA, FQGNSA. V lost 4 bases and J 0 bases, leaving 19 bases between the germline ends. The CDR3, as DNA: TGTGCCAGCAGCTCAAAAAGACCCTTCGGGAGCTCCTACAATGAGCAGTTCTTC. Its translation is CASSSKRPFGSSYNEQFF.

The rearrangement links TRBV7-9 to TRBJ1-1; weak D call: TRBD1 (6 bases). With 1 base removed from V and 5 bases from J, the gap between germline ends came to 20 bases. The CDR3 is 17 amino acids. Germline V lookup: CDR1 SEHNR, CDR2 FQNEAQ (reference sequence). The DNA for the CDR3 is TGTGCCAGCAGCTTAGAGACCCGGGGGCGCAAAAGGACTGAAGCTTTCTTT. Translation gives CASSLETRGRKRTEAFF.

The chain uses TRBV6-6 and TRBJ2-5; D call uncertain. The CDR3 is 12 residues long. In germline, CDR1 is MNHNY, CDR2 SVGAGI (reference sequence). Trimming pared 6 bases from V and 3 bases from J, leaving 8 bases between. The CDR3: CASSPVKETQYF. CDR3 in DNA: TGTGCCAGCAGCCCGGTAAAAGAGACCCAGTACTTC.

This chain joins TRBV15 and TRBJ2-1; no reliable D call. V lost 3 bases, J lost 6 bases, and 15 bases lay in between. Germline CDR1 is LNHNV and CDR2 is YYDKDF (reference sequence). CDR3 length: 15 amino acids. The CDR3 region is CATSSRVSIFNEQFF. Written as DNA, the CDR3 is TGTGCCACCAGCAGCCGGGTCTCGATCTTCAATGAGCAGTTCTTC.

The rearrangement joins TRBV5-6 to TRBJ2-3; no definite D call. Between the trimmed V and J ends, which lost 3 bases and 7 bases, there was a span of 9 bases. The CDR3 is 12 amino acids. Germline V gene sequence: CDR1 SGHDT, CDR2 YYEEEE. The CDR3 reads CASSSPLYTQYF. The CDR3 bases are TGTGCCAGCAGCTCACCATTATATACGCAGTATTTT.

This sequence joins TRBV7-8 and TRBJ1-1; 7 bases line up with TRBD1. CDR3 length: 15 residues. V trimming: 3 bases; J trimming: 6 bases; junction bases outside the gene matches: 10. Germline CDR1 and CDR2: SGHVS and FQNEAQ. CDR3 nucleotides: TGTGCCAGCAGCTTTGAGGGACAGATAGGGGCTGAAGCTTTCTTT. Its translation is CASSFEGQIGAEAFF.

This chain uses TRBV6-6 with TRBJ2-2; D not certain. Germline assignment: CDR1 MNHNY and CDR2 SVGAGI (reference sequence). The CDR3 is made up of 12 amino acids. Trimming removed 7 bases at V and 3 bases at J, with 6 bases between. DNA for the CDR3: TGTGCCAGCACCGTTCACACCGGGGAGCTGTTTTTT. It translates to CASTVHTGELFF.

V is TRBV2 and J is TRBJ2-5, with D possibly being TRBD2 (7 bases). CDR3 length: 15 residues. V was cut by 4 bases and J by 5 bases, with 17 bases left in between. Germline loops: CDR1 SNHLY, CDR2 FYNNEI. The chain's CDR3 is CASSGGGGGGETQYF. The CDR3 coding sequence is TGTGCCAGCAGTGGAGGGGGGGGCGGTGGTGAGACCCAGTACTTC.